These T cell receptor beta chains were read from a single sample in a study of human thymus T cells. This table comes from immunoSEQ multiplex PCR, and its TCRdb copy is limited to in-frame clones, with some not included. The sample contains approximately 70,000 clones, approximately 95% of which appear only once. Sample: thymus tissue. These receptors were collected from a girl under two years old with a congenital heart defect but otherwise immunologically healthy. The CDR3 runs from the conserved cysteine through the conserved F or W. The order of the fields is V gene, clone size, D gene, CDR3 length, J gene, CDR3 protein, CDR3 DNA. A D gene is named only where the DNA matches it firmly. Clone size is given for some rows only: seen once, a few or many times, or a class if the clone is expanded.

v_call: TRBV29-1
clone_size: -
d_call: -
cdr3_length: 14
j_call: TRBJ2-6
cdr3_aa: CSVPGSSGANVLTF
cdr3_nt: TGCAGCGTTCCAGGGTCGTCTGGGGCCAACGTCCTGACTTTC

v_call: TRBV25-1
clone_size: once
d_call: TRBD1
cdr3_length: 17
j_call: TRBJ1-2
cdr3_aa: CASSEFTGQGRGYGYTF
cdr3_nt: TGTGCCAGCAGTGAATTTACCGGACAGGGTAGAGGATATGGCTACACCTTC

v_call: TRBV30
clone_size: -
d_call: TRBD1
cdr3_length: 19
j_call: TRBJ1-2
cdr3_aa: CAWRKGQRFSFPTNYGYTF
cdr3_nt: TGTGCCTGGAGGAAGGGACAGCGATTTTCTTTCCCTACTAACTATGGCTACACCTTC

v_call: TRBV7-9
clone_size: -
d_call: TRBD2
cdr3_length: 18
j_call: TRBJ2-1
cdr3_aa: CASSLAPRTSGTYNEQFF
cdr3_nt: TGTGCCAGCAGCTTAGCGCCCAGGACTAGCGGCACCTACAATGAGCAGTTCTTC

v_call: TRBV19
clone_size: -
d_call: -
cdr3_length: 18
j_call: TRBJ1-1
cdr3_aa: CASSINTGKGNGDTEAFF
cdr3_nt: TGTGCCAGTAGTATAAATACAGGGAAGGGGAACGGGGACACTGAAGCTTTCTTT

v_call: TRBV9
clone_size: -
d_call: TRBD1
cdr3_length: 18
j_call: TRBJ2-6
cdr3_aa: CASSVEDRVISGANVLTF
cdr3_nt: TGTGCCAGCAGCGTAGAAGACAGGGTTATCTCTGGGGCCAACGTCCTGACTTTC

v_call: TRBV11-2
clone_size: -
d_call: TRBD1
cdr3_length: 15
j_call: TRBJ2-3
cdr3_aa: CASSSPTGDVDTQYF
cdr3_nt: TGTGCCAGCAGCTCCCCGACAGGGGATGTCGATACGCAGTATTTT

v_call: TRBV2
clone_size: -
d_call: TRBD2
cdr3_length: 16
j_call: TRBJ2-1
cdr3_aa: CASSYYPGLASDEQFF
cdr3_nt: TGTGCCAGCAGTTATTATCCGGGACTAGCGAGCGATGAGCAGTTCTTC

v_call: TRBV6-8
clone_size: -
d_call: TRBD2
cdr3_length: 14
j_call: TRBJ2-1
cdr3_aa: CASSSSGRGNEQFF
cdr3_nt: TGTGCCAGCAGTTCCAGCGGGAGGGGGAATGAGCAGTTCTTC

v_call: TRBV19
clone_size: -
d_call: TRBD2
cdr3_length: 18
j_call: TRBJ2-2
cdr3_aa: CASSTDRAGGPNTGELFF
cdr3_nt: TGTGCCAGTAGTACCGACCGGGCGGGAGGCCCGAACACCGGGGAGCTGTTTTTT

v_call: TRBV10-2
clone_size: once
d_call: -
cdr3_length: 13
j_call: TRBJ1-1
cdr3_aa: CASTHGLDTEAFF
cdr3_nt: TGCGCCAGCACTCACGGGCTCGACACTGAAGCTTTCTTT

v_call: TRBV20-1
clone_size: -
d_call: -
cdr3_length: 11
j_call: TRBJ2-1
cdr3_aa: CSAILGGSRFF
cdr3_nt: TGCAGTGCTATATTAGGGGGGAGCAGGTTCTTC

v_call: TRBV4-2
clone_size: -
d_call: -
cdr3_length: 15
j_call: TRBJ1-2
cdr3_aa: CASSQFGQLNYGYTF
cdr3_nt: TGTGCCAGCAGCCAATTCGGACAGCTCAACTATGGCTACACCTTC

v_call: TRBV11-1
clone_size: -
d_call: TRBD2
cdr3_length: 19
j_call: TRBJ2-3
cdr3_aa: CASSLGRVAGKRGSDTQYF
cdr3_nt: TGTGCCAGCAGCTTAGGAAGGGTAGCGGGGAAGCGTGGCTCAGATACGCAGTATTTT

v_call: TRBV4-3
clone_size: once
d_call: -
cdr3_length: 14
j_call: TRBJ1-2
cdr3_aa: CASSQVPGVFGYTF
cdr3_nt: TGCGCCAGCAGCCAAGTTCCAGGGGTCTTTGGCTACACCTTC

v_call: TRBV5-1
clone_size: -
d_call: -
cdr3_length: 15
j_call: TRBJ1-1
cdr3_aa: CASSLGLQENTEAFF
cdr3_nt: TGCGCCAGCAGCTTGGGGCTACAGGAGAACACTGAAGCTTTCTTT

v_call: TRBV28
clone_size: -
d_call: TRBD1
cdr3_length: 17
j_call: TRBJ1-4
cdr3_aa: CASSLCRADRVVEKLFF
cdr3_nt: TGTGCCAGCAGTTTATGCCGAGCCGACAGGGTGGTTGAAAAACTGTTTTTT

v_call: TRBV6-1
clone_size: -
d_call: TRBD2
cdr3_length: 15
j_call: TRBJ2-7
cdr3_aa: CASRELAHLFYEQYF
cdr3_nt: TGTGCCAGCAGGGAACTAGCGCACCTCTTCTACGAGCAGTACTTC

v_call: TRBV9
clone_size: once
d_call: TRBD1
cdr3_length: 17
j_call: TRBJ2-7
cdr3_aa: CASSVASWDRGPHEQYF
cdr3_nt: TGTGCCAGCAGCGTAGCTTCATGGGACAGGGGCCCCCACGAGCAGTACTTC

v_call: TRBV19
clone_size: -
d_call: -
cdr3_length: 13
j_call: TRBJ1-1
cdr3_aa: CATARAENTEAFF
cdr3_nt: TGTGCCACAGCCCGCGCCGAGAACACTGAAGCTTTCTTT

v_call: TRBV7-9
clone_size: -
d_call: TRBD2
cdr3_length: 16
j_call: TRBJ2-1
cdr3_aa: CASSLIGTSGDNEQFF
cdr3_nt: TGTGCCAGCAGCTTAATCGGGACTAGCGGAGACAATGAGCAGTTCTTC

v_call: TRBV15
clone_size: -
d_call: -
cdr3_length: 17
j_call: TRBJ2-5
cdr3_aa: CATSLYRDPRTLETQYF
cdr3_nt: TGTGCCACCTCCCTCTACCGGGACCCTAGGACATTGGAGACCCAGTACTTC

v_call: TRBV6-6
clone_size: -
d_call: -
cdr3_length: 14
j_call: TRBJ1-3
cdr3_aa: CASIINISGNTIYF
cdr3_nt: TGTGCCAGCATAATTAACATCTCTGGAAACACCATATATTTT

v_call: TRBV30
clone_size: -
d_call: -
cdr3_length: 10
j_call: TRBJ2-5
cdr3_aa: CAWSQETQYF
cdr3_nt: TGTGCCTGGAGTCAGGAGACCCAGTACTTC

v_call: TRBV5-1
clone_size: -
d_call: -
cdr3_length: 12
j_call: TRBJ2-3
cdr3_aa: CASSRGEDTQYF
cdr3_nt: TGCGCCAGCTCGAGGGGGGAGGATACGCAGTATTTT

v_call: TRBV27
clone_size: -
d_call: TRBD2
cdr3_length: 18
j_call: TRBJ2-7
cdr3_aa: CASSPMGLAGALYYEQYF
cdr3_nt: TGTGCCAGCAGTCCTATGGGACTAGCGGGGGCCCTATACTACGAGCAGTACTTC

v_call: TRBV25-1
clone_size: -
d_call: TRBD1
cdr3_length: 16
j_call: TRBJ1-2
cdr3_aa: CASSEPGQGSNYGYTF
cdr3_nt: TGTGCCAGCAGTGAACCTGGACAGGGGTCTAACTATGGCTACACCTTC

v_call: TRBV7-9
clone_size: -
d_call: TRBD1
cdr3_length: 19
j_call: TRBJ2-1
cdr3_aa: CASSHPGQGAVSSYNEQFF
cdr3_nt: TGTGCCAGCAGCCATCCGGGACAGGGGGCGGTCAGCTCCTACAATGAGCAGTTCTTC

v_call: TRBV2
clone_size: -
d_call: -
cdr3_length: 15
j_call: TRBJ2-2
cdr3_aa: CASSPRVAETGELFF
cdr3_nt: TGTGCCAGCAGTCCCAGGGTAGCGGAGACCGGGGAGCTGTTTTTT

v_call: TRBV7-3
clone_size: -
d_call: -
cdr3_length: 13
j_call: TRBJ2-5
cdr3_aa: CASSRTSGETQYF
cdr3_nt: TGTGCCAGCAGCAGGACCTCAGGGGAGACCCAGTACTTC

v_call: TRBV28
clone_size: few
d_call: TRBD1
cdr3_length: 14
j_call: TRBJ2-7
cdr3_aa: CASRRQGHSYEQYF
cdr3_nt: TGTGCCAGCAGAAGACAGGGGCACTCCTACGAGCAGTACTTC

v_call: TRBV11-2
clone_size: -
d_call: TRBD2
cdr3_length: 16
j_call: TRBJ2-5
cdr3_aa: CASRPSGLAEEETQYF
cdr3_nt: TGTGCCAGCAGGCCCTCCGGACTAGCGGAAGAAGAGACCCAGTACTTC

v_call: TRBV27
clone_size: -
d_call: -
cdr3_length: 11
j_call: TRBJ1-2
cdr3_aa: CASKADYGYTF
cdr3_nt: TGTGCCAGCAAAGCGGACTATGGCTACACCTTC

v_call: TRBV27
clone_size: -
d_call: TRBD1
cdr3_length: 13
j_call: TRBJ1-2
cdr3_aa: CASRPNRGHGYTF
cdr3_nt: TGTGCCAGCAGACCTAACAGGGGCCATGGCTACACCTTC

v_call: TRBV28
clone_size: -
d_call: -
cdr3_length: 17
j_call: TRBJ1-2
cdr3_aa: CASSPSKDRISNYGYTF
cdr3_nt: TGTGCCAGCAGTCCCTCGAAGGACAGAATAAGTAACTATGGCTACACCTTC

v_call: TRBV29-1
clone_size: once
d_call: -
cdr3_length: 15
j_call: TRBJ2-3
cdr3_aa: CSVESLFGSTDTQYF
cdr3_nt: TGCAGCGTTGAATCACTCTTCGGGTCCACAGATACGCAGTATTTT

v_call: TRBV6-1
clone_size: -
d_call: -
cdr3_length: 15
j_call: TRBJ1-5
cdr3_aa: CASSRSGTTNQPQHF
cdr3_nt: TGTGCCAGCAGTCGATCCGGGACAACAAATCAGCCCCAGCATTTT